This TCR beta chain emerged from a study of CD8 T cells in Susac syndrome. About the research overall: Sequenced Susac syndrome patients included more than five with clinically active disease and about eight in remission. When blood was collected, patients with Susac syndrome were therapy-naive, were taking corticosteroids, or were receiving intravenous immunoglobulin alone.

Points on this clonotype: The antigen is not known.

The CDR3 has 15 amino acids. Germline CDR1 is MNHEY and CDR2 is SMNVEV (reference sequence). The V gene end was trimmed by 6 bases and the J gene end by 5 bases; junction bases not matched to a gene: 8. Overall study findings and caveats: Roughly 5 Susac-specific public clones appeared in CD8+ TEMRA repertoires, and under 20 in total CD8+ repertoires.

An input of about 0.5 to 1 ug of RNA was subjected to reverse transcription using random hexamers. TCR beta CDR3 was amplified by immunoSEQ multiplex PCR. This amplification extended across 54 Vbeta and 13 Jbeta segments. TCRdb recomputed calls from the immunoSEQ multiplex PCR reads with MiXCR, one row per CDR3 protein. The sample consists of some 140,000 distinct CDR3 sequences, approximately 95% of them appearing once. The source is a human donor with Susac syndrome. The chain is built from TRBV27 and TRBJ2-5, with 11 nucleotides matching TRBD2. The source material was CD8+ T cells from PBMCs. DNA of the CDR3: TGTGCCAGCAGCGTAGCGGGAGGGCGGCTGGAGACCCAGTACTTC. Translating gives CASSVAGGRLETQYF.